What follows are 3 T cell receptor beta chains derived from one specimen sequenced in a study of early T cells in non-severe SARS-CoV-2 infection (dated by TCRdb to the early 2020s). Library creation used 5' RACE. TCRdb shows the sequencer as NextSeq 500. TCRdb reran the public reads through fastp at Q25 and MiXCR, keeping productive beta chains. Each entry merges the rows of one CDR3 protein and shows their most common DNA and genes. The sample yields roughly 67,000 distinct CDR3 sequences; about a tenth were counted once. Together, the top ten hold approximately 5.9% of the sample. Sample: whole blood. The origin of the receptors is an adult who was a healthcare worker with PCR-confirmed SARS-CoV-2 infection or an uninfected control (not recorded which).

This clonotype has more than one count but fewer than ten. The rearrangement joins TRBV6-5 to TRBJ2-7, with 9 bases aligning to TRBD1. The CDR3 totals 15 residues. The germline V gene has CDR1 MNHEY and CDR2 SVGAGI. V was clipped by 5 bases and J by 2 bases; unmatched bases: 7. The CDR3 is CASSRDRGATYEQYF. The CDR3 DNA follows: TGTGCCAGCAGTAGAGACAGGGGGGCTACCTACGAGCAGTACTTC.

This clonotype was counted only a few times. The chain uses TRBV12-3 or TRBV12-4 and TRBJ2-1; D is possibly TRBD1 or TRBD2 (5 bases each). The CDR3 is 14 residues long. The V end lost 9 bases, the J end lost 4 bases, and 16 bases lay between the germline ends. The CDR3 here is CASLTGGPYNEQFF. In DNA form, the CDR3 reads TGTGCCAGTCTTACTGGGGGACCTTACAATGAGCAGTTCTTC.

There are a few counts of this clonotype. The rearrangement uses TRBV6-2 or TRBV6-3 and TRBJ2-1, with 7 bases lining up with TRBD1. The ends lost 6 bases at V and 7 bases at J; junction bases unmatched: 6. The CDR3 consists of 13 residues. The V gene's germline CDR1 is MNHEY and CDR2 SVGEGT. CDR3 DNA: TGTGCCAGCAGCTACACAGGGGTGAATGAGCAGTTCTTC. This codes for CASSYTGVNEQFF.